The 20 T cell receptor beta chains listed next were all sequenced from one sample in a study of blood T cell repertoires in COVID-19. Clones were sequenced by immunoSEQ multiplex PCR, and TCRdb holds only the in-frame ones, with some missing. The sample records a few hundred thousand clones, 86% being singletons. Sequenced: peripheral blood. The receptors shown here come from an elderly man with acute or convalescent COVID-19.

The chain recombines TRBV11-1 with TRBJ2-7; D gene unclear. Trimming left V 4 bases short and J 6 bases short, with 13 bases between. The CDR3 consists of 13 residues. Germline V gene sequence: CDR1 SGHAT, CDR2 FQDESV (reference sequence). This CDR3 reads CASSSEHRSEQYF. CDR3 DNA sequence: TGTGCCAGCAGCTCCGAACATAGGAGCGAGCAGTACTTC. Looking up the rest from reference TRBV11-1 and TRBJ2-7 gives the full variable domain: EAEVAQSPRYKITEKSQAVAFWCDPISGHATLYWYRQILGQGPELLVQFQDESVVDDSQLPKDRFSAERLKGVDSTLKIQPAELGDSAMYLCASSSEHRSEQYFGPGTRLTVT.

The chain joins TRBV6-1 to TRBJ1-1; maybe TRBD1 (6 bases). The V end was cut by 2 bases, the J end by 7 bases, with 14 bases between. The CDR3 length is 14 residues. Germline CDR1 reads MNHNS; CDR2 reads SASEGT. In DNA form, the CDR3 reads TGTGCCAGCAGTGAAAGGGGGTCAGTTATTGAAGCTTTCTTT. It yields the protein CASSERGSVIEAFF.

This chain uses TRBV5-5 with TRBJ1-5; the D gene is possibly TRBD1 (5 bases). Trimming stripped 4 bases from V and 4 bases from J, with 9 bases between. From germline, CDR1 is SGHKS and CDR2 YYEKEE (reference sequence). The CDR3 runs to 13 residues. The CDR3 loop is CASSKQANQPQHF. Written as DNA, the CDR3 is TGTGCCAGCAGCAAACAGGCTAATCAGCCCCAGCATTTT. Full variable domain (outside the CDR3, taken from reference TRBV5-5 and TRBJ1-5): DAGVTQSPTHLIKTRGQQVTLRCSPISGHKSVSWYQQVLGQGPQFIFQYYEKEERGRGNFPDRFSARQFPNYSSELNVNALLLGDSALYLCASSKQANQPQHFGDGTRLSIL.

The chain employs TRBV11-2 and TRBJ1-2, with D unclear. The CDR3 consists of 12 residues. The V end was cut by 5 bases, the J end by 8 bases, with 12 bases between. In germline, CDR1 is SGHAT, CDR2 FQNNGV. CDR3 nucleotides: TGTGCCAGCAGCGCTCAACCCGGGGGCTACACCTTC. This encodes CASSAQPGGYTF.

The CDR3 region is CASSQDPPPHGEENGYTF. For the CDR3, the DNA is TGCGCCAGCAGCCAAGACCCGCCACCACACGGGGAGGAGAATGGCTACACCTTC. The V gene is TRBV4-3, the J gene TRBJ1-2; D is ambiguous. V was clipped by 0 bases and J by 6 bases, with 23 bases between them. This CDR3 is built from 18 residues. Germline CDR1 LGHNA, CDR2 YSLEER.

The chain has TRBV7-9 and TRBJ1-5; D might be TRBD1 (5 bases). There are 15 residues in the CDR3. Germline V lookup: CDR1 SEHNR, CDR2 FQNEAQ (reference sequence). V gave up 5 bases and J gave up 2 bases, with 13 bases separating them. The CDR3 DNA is TGTGCCAGCAGCCCCCAGGGAGGCGGCAATCAGCCCCAGCATTTT. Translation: CASSPQGGGNQPQHF.

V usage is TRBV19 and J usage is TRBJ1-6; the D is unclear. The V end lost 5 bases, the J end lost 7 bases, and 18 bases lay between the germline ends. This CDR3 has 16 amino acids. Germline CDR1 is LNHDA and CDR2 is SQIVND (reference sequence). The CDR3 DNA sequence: TGTGCCAGTAGTCCCTCAATCGGCCAGAGGAATTCACCCCTCCACTTT. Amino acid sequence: CASSPSIGQRNSPLHF.

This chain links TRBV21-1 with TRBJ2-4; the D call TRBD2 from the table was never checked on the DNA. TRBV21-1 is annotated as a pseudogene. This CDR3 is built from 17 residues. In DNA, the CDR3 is TGTGCCAGCAGCAACGGCGGGGGGCCCTCGGCCAAAAACATTCAGTACTTC. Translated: CASSNGGGPSAKNIQYF.

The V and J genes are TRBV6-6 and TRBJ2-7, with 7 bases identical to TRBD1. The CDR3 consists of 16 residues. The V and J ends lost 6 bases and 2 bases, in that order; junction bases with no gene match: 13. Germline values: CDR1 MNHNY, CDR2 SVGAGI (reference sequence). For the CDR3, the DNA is TGTGCCAGCAGACCTACTTATGGGACAGCGACCTACGAGCAGTACTTC. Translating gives CASRPTYGTATYEQYF.

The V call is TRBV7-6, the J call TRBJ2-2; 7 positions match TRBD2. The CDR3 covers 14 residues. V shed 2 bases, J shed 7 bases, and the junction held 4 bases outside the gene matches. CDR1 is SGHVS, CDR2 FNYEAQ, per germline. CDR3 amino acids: CASSLLAGDGELFF. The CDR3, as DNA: TGTGCCAGCAGCTTACTCGCGGGGGACGGGGAGCTGTTTTTT.

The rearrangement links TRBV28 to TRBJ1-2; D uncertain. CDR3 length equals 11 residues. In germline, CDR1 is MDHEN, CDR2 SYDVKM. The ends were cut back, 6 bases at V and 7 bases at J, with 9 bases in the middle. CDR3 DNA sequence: TGTGCCAGCAGCCAGGAGGCTGGCTACACCTTC. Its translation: CASSQEAGYTF.

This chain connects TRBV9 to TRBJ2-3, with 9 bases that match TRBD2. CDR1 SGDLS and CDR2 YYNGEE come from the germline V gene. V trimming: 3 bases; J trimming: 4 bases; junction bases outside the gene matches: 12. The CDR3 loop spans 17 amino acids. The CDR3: CASSENIVSGGADTQYF. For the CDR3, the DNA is TGTGCCAGCAGCGAGAACATAGTTAGCGGGGGCGCAGATACGCAGTATTTT. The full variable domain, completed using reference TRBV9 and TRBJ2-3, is DSGVTQTPKHLITATGQRVTLRCSPRSGDLSVYWYQQSLDQGLQFLIQYYNGEERAKGNILERFSAQQFPDLHSELNLSSLELGDSALYFCASSENIVSGGADTQYFGPGTRLTVL.

DNA of the CDR3: TGTGCCAGCAGTCTACAGGTAAATCAGCCCCAGCATTTT. It codes for CASSLQVNQPQHF. The chain couples TRBV12-3 or TRBV12-4 to TRBJ1-5; TRBD1 is a possible D gene (5 bases). The CDR3 sequence is 13 residues long. V was clipped by 5 bases and J by 4 bases, with 9 bases between them.

This chain's CDR3 is CASSQSGGVPYNEQFF. In DNA form, the CDR3 reads TGTGCCAGCAGCCAATCAGGAGGGGTCCCCTACAATGAGCAGTTCTTC. This chain joins TRBV16 and TRBJ2-1; tentative D call: TRBD2 (6 bases). Germline V gives CDR1 KGHSY, CDR2 FQNENV. The CDR3 is made up of 16 amino acids. The V gene lost 0 bases and the J gene lost 2 bases, with 11 bases spanning the gap.

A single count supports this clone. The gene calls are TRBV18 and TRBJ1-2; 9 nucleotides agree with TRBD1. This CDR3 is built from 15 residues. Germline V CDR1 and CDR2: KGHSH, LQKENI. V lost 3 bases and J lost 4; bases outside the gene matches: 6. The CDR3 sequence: CASSPSGQGRYGYTF. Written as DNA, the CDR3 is TGTGCCAGCTCACCGTCGGGACAGGGTCGCTATGGCTACACCTTC.

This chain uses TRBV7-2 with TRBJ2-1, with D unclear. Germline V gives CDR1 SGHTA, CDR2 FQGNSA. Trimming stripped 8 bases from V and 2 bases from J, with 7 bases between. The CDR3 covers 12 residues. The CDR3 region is CASSRAYNEQFF. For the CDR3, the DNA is TGTGCCAGCTCACGGGCCTACAATGAGCAGTTCTTC.

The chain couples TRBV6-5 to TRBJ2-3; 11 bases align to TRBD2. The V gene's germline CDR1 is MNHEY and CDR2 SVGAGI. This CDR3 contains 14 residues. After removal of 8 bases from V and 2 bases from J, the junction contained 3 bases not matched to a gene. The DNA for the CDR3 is TGTGCCAGCCTGACTAGCGGGGTCACAGATACGCAGTATTTT. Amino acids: CASLTSGVTDTQYF.

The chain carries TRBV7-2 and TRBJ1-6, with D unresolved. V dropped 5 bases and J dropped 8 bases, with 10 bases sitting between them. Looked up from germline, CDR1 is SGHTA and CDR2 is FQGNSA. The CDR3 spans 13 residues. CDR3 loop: CASSQQVDSPLHF. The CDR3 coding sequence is TGTGCCAGCAGCCAGCAGGTGGATTCACCCCTCCACTTT.

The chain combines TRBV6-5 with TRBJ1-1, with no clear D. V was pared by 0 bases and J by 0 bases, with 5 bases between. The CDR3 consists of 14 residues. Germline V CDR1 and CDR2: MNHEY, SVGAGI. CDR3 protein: CASSYSSVNTEAFF. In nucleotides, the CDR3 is TGTGCCAGCAGTTACTCTTCCGTGAACACTGAAGCTTTCTTT.

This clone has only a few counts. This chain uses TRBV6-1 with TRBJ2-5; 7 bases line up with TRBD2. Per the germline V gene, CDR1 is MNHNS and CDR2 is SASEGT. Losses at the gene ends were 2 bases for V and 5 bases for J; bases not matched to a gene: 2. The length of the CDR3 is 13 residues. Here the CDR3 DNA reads TGTGCCAGCAGTGAACGGGGAGGGGAGACCCAGTACTTC. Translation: CASSERGGETQYF.